This TCR beta chain came from a study of CD8+ T cells in alopecia areata. In the study overall: Tofacitinib administration to treated patients was oral, at 5 to 10 mg twice daily. Study conclusions and caveats: Whereas mice showed it more clearly, TCR sharing across patients was murkier, possibly because of HLA.

Extraction of RNA preceded its reverse transcription into cDNA, which served as the sequencing template. The protocol was immunoSEQ multiplex PCR, while the TCRdb copy is restricted to in-frame clones and leaves out a portion. The table includes about 170,000 clones, 67% detected once. Collection of lesional scalp punch biopsies and peripheral blood was performed in alopecia areata patients. About this clone: The antigen remains undetermined.

The CDR3 loop spans 14 amino acids. Trimming took 7 bases from V and 6 from J, leaving 19 bases between them. Per the germline V gene, CDR1 is LNHDA and CDR2 is SQIVND (reference sequence). This clonotype originated in a human donor with alopecia areata. This specimen consisted of CD8+ T cells sorted from blood, obtained at week 0. J is TRBJ2-7 and V is TRBV19; tentative D call: TRBD1 (6 bases). DNA for the CDR3: TGTGCCAGTACCCGCAGTCTGGGGGCGGGCGAGCAGTACTTC. Its translation: CASTRSLGAGEQYF.